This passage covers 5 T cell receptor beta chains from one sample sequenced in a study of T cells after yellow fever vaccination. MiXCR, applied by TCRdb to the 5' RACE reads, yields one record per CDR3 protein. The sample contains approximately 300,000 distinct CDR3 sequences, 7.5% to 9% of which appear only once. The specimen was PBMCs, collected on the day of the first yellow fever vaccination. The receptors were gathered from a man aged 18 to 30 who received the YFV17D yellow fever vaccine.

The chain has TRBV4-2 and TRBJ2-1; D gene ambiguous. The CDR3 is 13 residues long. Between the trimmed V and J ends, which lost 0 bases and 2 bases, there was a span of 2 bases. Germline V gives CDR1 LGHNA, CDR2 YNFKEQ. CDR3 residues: CASSQETYNEQFF. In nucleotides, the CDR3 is TGTGCCAGCAGCCAAGAGACCTACAATGAGCAGTTCTTC.

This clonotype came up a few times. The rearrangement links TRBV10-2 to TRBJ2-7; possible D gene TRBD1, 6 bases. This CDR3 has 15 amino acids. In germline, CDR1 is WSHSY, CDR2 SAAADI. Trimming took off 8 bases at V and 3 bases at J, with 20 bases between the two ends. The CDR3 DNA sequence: TGCGCCAGCGCGGACAGCTCCTACGGGAACTACGAGCAGTACTTC. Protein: CASADSSYGNYEQYF.

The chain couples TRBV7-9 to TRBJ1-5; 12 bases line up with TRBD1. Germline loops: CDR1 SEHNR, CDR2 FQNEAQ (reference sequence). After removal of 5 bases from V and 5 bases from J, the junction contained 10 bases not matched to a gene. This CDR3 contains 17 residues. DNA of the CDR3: TGTGCCAGCAGCACCCACGGGACAGGGGGCCTAGATCAGCCCCAGCATTTT. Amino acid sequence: CASSTHGTGGLDQPQHF.

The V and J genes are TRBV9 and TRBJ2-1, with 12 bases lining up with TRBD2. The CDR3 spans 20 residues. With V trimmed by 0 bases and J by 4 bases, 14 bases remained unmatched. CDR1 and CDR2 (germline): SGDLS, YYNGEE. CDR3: CASSVVPISTSGGRYNEQFF. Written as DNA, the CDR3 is TGTGCCAGCAGCGTAGTCCCAATTTCGACTAGCGGGGGCCGATACAATGAGCAGTTCTTC.

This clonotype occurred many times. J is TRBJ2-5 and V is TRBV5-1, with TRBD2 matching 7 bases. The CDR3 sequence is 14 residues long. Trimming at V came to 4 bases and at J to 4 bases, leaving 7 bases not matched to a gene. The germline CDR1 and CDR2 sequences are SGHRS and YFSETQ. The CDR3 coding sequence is TGCGCCAGCAGCGCAGCGGGGAGTTCAGAGACCCAGTACTTC. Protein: CASSAAGSSETQYF.